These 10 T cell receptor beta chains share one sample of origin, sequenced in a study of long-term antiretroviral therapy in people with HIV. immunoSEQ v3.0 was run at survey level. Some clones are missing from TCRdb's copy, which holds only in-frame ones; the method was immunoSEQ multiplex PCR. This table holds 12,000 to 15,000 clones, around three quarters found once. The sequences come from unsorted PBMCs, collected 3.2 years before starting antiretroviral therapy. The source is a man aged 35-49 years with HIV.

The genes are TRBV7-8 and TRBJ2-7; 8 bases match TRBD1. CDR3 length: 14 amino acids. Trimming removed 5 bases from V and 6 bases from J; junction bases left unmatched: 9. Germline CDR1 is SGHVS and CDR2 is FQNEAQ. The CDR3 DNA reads TGTGCCAGCAGCCCCCGGACAGGGTGGGGCGAGCAGTACTTC. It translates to CASSPRTGWGEQYF.

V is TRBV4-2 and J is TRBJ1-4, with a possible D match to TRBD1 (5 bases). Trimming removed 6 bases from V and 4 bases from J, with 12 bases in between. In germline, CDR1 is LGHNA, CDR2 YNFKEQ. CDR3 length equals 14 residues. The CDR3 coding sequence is TGTGCCAGCAGGGGGCAGGGCGGTAATGAAAAACTGTTTTTT. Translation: CASRGQGGNEKLFF.

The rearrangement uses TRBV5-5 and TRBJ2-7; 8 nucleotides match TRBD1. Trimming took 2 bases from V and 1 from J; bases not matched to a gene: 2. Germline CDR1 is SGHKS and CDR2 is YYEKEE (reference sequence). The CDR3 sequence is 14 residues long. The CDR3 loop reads CASSFGQGSYEQYF. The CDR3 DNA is TGTGCCAGCAGCTTCGGACAGGGTTCCTACGAGCAGTACTTC.

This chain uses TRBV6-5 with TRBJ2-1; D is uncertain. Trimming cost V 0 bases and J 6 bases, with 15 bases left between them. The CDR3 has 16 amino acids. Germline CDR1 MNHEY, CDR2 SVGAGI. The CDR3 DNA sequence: TGTGCCAGCAGTTACTCCTATCTTTTGGGAACCAATGAGCAGTTCTTC. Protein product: CASSYSYLLGTNEQFF.

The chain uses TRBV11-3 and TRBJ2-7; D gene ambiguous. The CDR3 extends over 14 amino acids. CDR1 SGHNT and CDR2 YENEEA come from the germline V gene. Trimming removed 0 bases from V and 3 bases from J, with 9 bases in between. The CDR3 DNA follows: TGTGCCAGCAGCTTAGATGGGCAAAACTACGAGCAGTACTTC. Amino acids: CASSLDGQNYEQYF. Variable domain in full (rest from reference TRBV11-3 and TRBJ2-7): EAGVVQSPRYKIIEKKQPVAFWCNPISGHNTLYWYLQNLGQGPELLIRYENEEAVDDSQLPKDRFSAERLKGVDSTLKIQPAELGDSAVYLCASSLDGQNYEQYFGPGTRLTVT.

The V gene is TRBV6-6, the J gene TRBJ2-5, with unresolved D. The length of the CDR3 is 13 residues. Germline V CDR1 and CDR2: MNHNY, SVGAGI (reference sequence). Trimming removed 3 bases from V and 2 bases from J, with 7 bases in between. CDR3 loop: CASSYAAQETQYF. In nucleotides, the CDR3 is TGTGCCAGCAGTTATGCGGCTCAAGAGACCCAGTACTTC.

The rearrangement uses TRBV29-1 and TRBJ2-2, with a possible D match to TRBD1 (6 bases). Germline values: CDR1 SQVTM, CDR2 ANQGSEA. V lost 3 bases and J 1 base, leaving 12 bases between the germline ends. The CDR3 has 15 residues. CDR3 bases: TGCAGCGTTGAGAAGTCGGGACAGAACACCGGGGAGCTGTTTTTT. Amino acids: CSVEKSGQNTGELFF.

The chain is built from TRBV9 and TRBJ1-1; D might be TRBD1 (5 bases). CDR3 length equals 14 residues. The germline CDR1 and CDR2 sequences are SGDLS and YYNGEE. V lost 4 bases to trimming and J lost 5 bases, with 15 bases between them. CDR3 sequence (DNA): TGTGCCAGCAGCCCTGGGGGGAGCGGAACTGAAGCTTTCTTT. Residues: CASSPGGSGTEAFF.

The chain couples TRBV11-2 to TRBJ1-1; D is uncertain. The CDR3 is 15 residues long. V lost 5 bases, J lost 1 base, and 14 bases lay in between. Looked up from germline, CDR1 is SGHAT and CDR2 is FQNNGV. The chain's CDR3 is CASSLIQWANTEAFF. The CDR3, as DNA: TGTGCCAGCAGCCTAATACAGTGGGCGAACACTGAAGCTTTCTTT.

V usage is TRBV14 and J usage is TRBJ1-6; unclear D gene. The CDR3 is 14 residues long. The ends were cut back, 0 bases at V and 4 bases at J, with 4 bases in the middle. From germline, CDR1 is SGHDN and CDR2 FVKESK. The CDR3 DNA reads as TGTGCCAGCAGCCAAGAGAGATATAATTCACCCCTCCACTTT. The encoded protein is CASSQERYNSPLHF.